This paragraph covers one T cell receptor (beta chain) sequence. No antigen is known for it. The data were obtained in a study of beta chain features in type 1 diabetes. Study-wide findings and caveats: Significant though moderate, a shortening of TCRB CDR3s appeared in all four CD4+ subsets of Type 1 diabetes patients.

Since all of the isolated RNA was reverse transcribed, expressed TCRB transcripts were what got sequenced. Method: immunoSEQ multiplex PCR; TCRdb's copy keeps in-frame clones and lacks some. The table includes 200,000 to 250,000 clones, about 15% detected once. Per the germline V gene, CDR1 is MGHDK and CDR2 is SYGVNS. The CDR3 has 15 residues. V was clipped by 4 bases and J by 4 bases, with 16 bases between them. The sequencing sample was made of naive CD4+ T cells from blood. The clonotype originates from a man aged 25 to 45 with type 1 diabetes. The chain employs TRBV25-1 and TRBJ2-5; TRBD1 is a possible D gene (6 bases). This CDR3 reads CASSGTSGAGETQYF. The DNA for the CDR3 is TGTGCCAGCAGTGGAACTTCAGGGGCCGGAGAGACCCAGTACTTC. Looking up the rest from reference TRBV25-1 and TRBJ2-5 gives the full variable domain: EADIYQTPRYLVIGTGKKITLECSQTMGHDKMYWYQQDPGMELHLIHYSYGVNSTEKGDLSSESTVSRIRTEHFPLTLESARPSHTSQYLCASSGTSGAGETQYFGPGTRLLVL.